This T cell receptor beta chain is from a study of follicular helper T cells after annual influenza vaccination. The CDR3 runs 17 residues. Losses at the gene ends were 4 bases for V and 6 bases for J; bases not matched to a gene: 13. Germline CDR1 and CDR2: SGHNT and YYREEE (reference sequence). Sequenced by immunoSEQ multiplex PCR; TCRdb stores in-frame clones only, minus some. The sample shows around 10,000 clones, roughly 80% of them seen only once. Time point described: 2015-2016 season, pre-vaccination. The material was CXCR5+ CD38- circulating T follicular helper cells from blood, obtained on the day of influenza vaccination. Indicated subset: circulating Tfh, non-naive CD4+CXCR5+PD-1+ (ICOS+CD38+ or ICOS-CD38-). The TCR sequence derives from an adult who received the influenza vaccine. This rearrangement joins TRBV5-4 to TRBJ1-2, with 12 nucleotides matching TRBD1. CDR3 protein: CASSKGQGALPGDGYTF. The CDR3 bases are TGTGCCAGCAGCAAGGGACAGGGGGCCCTCCCGGGGGATGGCTACACCTTC.